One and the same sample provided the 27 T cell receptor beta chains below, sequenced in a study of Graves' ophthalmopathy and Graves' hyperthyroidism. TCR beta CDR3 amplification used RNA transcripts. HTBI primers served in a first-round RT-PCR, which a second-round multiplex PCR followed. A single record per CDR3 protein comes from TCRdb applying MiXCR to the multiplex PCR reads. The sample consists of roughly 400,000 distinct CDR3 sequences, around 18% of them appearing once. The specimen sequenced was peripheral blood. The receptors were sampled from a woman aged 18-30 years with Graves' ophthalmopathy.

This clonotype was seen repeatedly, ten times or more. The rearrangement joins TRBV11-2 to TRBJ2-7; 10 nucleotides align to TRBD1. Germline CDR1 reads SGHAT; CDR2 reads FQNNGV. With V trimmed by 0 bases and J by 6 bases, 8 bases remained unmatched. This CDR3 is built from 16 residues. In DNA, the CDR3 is TGTGCCAGCAGCTTAGACTTGCCTGGGACAGGGGTCGAGCAGTACTTC. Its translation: CASSLDLPGTGVEQYF.

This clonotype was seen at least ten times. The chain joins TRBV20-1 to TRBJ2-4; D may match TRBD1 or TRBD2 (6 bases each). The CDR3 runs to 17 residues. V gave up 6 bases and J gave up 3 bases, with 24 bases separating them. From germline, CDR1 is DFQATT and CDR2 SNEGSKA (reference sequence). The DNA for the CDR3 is TGCAGTGCCCTGTCGTCGGGGGCGGCATATGTCAAAAACATTCAGTACTTC. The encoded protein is CSALSSGAAYVKNIQYF.

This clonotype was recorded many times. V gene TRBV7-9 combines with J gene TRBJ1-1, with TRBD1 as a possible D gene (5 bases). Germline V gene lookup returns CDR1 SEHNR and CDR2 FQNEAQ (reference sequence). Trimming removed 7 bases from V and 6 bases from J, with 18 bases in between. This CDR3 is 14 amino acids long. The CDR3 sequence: CASNPAWGGSEAFF. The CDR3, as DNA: TGTGCCAGCAACCCAGCCTGGGGCGGCTCTGAAGCTTTCTTT.

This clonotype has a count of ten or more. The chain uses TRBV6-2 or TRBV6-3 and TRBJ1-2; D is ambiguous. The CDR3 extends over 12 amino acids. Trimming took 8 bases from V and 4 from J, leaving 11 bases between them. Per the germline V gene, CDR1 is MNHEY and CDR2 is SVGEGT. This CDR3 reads CASALRGYGYTF. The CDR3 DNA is TGTGCCAGCGCTCTCCGCGGCTATGGCTACACCTTC.

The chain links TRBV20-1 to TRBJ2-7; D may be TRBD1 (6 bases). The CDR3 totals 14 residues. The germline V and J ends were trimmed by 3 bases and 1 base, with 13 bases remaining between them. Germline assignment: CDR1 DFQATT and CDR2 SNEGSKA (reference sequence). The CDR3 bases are TGCAGTGCTAGCAAAACAGGGATTTCCTACGAGCAGTACTTC. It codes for CSASKTGISYEQYF.

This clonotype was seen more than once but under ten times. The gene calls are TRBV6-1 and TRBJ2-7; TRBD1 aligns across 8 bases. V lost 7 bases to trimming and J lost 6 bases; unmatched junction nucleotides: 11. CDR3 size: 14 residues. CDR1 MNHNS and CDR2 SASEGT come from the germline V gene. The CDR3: CASTENRGDSEQYF. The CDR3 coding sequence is TGTGCCAGCACCGAGAACAGGGGGGATAGCGAGCAGTACTTC.

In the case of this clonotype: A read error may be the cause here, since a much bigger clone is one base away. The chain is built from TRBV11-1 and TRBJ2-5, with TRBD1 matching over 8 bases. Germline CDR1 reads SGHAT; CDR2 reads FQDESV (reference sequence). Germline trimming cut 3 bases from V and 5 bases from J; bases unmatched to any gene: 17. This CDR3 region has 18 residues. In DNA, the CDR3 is TGTGCCAGCAGCTTCGACAGGGGAGACAGTGGATCGGCGGAGACCCAGTACTTC. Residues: CASSFDRGDSGSAETQYF.

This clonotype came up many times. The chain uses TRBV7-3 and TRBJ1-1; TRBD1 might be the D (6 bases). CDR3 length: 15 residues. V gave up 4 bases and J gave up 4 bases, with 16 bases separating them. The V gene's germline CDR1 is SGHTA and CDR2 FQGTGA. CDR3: CASSYSYSGATEAFF. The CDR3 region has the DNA TGTGCCAGCAGCTATTCCTACTCAGGGGCCACTGAAGCTTTCTTT.

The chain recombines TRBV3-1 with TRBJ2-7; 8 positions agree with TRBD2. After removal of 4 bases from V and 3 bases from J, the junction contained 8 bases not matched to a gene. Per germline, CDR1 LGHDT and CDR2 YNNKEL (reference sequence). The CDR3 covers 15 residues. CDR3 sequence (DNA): TGTGCCAGCAGCCCTTTACGGGGGGGATACTACGAGCAGTACTTC. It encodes CASSPLRGGYYEQYF.

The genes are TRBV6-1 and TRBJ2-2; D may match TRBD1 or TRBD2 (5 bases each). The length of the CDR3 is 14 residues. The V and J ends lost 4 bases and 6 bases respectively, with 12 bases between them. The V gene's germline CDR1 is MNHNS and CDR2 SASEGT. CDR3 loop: CASSAGRLAGELFF. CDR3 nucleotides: TGTGCCAGCAGTGCGGGACGGCTCGCCGGGGAGCTGTTTTTT.

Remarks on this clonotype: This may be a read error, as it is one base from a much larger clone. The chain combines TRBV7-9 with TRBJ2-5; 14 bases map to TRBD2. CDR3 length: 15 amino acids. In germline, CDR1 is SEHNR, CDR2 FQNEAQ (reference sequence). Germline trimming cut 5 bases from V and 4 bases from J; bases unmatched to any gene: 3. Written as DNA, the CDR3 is TGTGCCAGCAGCCCCGGGACTAGCGGGAGAGAGACCCAGTACTTC. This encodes CASSPGTSGRETQYF. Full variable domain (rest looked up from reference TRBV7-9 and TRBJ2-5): DTGVSQNPRHKITKRGQNVTFRCDPISEHNRLYWYRQTLGQGPEFLTYFQNEAQLEKSRLLSDRFSAERPKGSFSTLEIQRTEQGDSAMYLCASSPGTSGRETQYFGPGTRLLVL.

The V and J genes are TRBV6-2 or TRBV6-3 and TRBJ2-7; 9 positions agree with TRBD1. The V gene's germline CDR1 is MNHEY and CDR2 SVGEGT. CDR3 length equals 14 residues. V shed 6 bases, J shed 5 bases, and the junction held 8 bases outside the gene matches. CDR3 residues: CASSWDRALNEQYF. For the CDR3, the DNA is TGTGCCAGCAGCTGGGACAGGGCCTTGAACGAGCAGTACTTC.

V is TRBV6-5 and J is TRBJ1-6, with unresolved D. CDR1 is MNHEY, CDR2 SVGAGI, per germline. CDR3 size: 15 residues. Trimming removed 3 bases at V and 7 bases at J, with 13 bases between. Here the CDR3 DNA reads TGTGCCAGCAGTTATTTGGGAGTGATCAATTCACCCCTCCACTTT. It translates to CASSYLGVINSPLHF.

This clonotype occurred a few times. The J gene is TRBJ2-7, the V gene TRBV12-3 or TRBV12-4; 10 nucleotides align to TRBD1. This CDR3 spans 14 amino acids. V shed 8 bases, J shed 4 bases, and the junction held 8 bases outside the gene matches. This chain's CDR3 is CASGPGQGIYEQYF. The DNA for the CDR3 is TGTGCCAGCGGACCGGGACAGGGGATTTACGAGCAGTACTTC.

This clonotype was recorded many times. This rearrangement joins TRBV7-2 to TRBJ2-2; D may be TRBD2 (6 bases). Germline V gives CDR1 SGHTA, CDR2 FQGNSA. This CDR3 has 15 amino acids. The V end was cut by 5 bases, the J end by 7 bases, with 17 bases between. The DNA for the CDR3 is TGTGCCAGCAGCAGCTTCCCCCGGACTATCGGGGAGCTGTTTTTT. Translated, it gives CASSSFPRTIGELFF.

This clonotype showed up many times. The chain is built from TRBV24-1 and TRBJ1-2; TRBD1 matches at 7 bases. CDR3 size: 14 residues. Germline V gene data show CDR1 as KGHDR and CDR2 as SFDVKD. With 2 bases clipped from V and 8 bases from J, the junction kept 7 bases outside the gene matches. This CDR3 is CATSDYDRAEGYTF. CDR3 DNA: TGTGCCACCAGTGATTACGACAGGGCCGAGGGCTACACCTTC.

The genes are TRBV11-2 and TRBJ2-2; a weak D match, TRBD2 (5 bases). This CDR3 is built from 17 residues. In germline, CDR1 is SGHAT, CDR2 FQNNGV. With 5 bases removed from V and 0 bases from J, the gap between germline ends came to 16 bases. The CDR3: CASSPESTGSNTGELFF. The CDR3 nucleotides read TGTGCCAGCAGCCCGGAGAGCACGGGATCGAACACCGGGGAGCTGTTTTTT.

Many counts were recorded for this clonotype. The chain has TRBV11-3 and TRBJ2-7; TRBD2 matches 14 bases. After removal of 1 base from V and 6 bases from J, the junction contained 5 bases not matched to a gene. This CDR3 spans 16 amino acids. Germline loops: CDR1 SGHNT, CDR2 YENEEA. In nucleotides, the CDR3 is TGTGCCAGCAGCTTAGGAGTGGGACTAGCGGGAGTCGAGCAGTACTTC. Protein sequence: CASSLGVGLAGVEQYF.

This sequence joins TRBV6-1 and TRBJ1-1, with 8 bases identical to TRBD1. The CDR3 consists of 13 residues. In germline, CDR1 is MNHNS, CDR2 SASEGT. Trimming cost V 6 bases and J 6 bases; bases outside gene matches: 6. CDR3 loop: CASRVDRGSEAFF. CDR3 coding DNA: TGTGCCAGCAGAGTCGACAGGGGTTCTGAAGCTTTCTTT.

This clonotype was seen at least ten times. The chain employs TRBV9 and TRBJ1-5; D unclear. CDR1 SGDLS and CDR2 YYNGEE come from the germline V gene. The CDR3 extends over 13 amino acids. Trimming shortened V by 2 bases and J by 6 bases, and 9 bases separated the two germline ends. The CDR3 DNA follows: TGTGCCAGCAGCGTGACCGGGAGTCAGCCCCAGCATTTT. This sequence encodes CASSVTGSQPQHF. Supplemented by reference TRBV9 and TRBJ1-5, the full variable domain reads DSGVTQTPKHLITATGQRVTLRCSPRSGDLSVYWYQQSLDQGLQFLIQYYNGEERAKGNILERFSAQQFPDLHSELNLSSLELGDSALYFCASSVTGSQPQHFGDGTRLSIL.

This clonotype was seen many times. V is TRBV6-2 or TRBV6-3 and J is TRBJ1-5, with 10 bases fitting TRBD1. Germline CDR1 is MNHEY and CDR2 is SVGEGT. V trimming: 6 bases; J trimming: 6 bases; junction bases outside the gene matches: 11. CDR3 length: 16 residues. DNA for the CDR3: TGTGCCAGCAGCCCCGCAGGGGGACAGGGGTTTCAGCCCCAGCATTTT. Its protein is CASSPAGGQGFQPQHF.

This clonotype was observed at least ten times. CDR3 protein: CASSPGLNQPQHF. CDR3 coding DNA: TGTGCCAGCAGCCCCGGGTTGAATCAGCCCCAGCATTTT. V usage is TRBV14 and J usage is TRBJ1-5; D is unclear. Trimming left V 4 bases short and J 4 bases short, with 8 bases between. In germline, CDR1 is SGHDN, CDR2 FVKESK. There are 13 residues in the CDR3. Looking up the rest from reference TRBV14 and TRBJ1-5 gives the full variable domain: EAGVTQFPSHSVIEKGQTVTLRCDPISGHDNLYWYRRVMGKEIKFLLHFVKESKQDESGMPNNRFLAERTGGTYSTLKVQPAELEDSGVYFCASSPGLNQPQHFGDGTRLSIL.

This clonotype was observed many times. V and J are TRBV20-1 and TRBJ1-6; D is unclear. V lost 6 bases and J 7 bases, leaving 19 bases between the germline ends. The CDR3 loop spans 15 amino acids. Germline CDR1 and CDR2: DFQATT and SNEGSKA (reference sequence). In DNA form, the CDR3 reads TGCAGTGCCATTCTCCTGATCGGGAGCAATTCACCCCTCCACTTT. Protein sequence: CSAILLIGSNSPLHF.

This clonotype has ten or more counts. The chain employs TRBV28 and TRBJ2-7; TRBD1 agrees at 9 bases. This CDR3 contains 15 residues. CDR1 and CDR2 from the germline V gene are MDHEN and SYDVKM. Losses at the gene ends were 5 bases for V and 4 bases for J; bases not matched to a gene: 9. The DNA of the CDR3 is TGTGCCAGCAGTGCCAGTCCGGGACAGGGTTACGAGCAGTACTTC. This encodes CASSASPGQGYEQYF.

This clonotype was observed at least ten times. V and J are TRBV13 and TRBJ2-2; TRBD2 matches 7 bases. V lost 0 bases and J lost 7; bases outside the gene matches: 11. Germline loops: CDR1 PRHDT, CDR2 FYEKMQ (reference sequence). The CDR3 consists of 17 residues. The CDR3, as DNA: TGTGCCAGCAGCTTAGGCCGTCGCGGACTAGGGCACGGGGAGCTGTTTTTT. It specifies CASSLGRRGLGHGELFF. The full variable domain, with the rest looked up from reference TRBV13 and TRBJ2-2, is AAGVIQSPRHLIKEKRETATLKCYPIPRHDTVYWYQQGPGQDPQFLISFYEKMQSDKGSIPDRFSAQQFSDYHSELNMSSLELGDSALYFCASSLGRRGLGHGELFFGEGSRLTVL.

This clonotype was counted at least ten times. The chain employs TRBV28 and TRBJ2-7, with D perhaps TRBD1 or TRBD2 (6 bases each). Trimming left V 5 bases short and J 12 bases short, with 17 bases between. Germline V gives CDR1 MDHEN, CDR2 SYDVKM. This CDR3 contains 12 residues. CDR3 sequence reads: CASSPNLGGLYF. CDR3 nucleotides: TGTGCCAGCAGTCCTAACTTAGGGGGGCTGTACTTC.

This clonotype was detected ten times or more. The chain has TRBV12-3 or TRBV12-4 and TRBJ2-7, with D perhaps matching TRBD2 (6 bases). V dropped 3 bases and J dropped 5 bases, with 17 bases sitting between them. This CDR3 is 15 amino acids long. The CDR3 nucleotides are TGTGCCAGCAGTTTCAAGGACGGAGGGAAGGACGAGCAGTACTTC. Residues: CASSFKDGGKDEQYF.